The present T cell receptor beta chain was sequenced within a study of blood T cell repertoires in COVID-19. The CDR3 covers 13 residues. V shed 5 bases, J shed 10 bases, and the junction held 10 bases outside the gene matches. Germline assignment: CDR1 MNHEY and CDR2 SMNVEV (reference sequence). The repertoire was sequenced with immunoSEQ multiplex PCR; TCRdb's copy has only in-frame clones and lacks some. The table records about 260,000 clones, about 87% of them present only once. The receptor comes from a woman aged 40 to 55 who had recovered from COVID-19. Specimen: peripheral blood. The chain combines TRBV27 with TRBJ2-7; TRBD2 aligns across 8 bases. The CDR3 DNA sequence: TGTGCCAGCAGTCCGTCGGGAGGGGCGAAACAGTACTTC. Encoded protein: CASSPSGGAKQYF.